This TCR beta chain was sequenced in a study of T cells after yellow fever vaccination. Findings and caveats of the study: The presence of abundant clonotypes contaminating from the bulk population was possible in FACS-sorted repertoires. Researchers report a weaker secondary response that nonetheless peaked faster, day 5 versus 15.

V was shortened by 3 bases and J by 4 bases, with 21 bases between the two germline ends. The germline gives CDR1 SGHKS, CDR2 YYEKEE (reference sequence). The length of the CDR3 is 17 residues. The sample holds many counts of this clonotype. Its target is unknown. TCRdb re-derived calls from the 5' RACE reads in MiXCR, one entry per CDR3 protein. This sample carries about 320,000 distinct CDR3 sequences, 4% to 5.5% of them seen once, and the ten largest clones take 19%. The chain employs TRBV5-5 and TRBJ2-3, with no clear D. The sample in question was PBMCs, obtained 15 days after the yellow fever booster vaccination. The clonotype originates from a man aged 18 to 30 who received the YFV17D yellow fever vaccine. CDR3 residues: CASSSGWQPASPDTQYF. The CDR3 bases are TGTGCCAGCAGCTCAGGATGGCAGCCGGCTAGTCCAGATACGCAGTATTTT.